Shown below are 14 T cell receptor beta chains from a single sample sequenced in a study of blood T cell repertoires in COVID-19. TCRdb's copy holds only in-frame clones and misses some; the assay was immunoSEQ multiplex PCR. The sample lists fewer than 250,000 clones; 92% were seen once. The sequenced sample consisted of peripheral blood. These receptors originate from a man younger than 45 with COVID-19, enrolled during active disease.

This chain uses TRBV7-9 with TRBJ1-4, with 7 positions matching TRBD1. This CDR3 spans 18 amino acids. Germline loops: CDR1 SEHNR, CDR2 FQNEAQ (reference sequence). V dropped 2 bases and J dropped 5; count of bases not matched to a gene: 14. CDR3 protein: CASSLRGWKGQRNEKLFF. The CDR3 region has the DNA TGTGCCAGCAGCTTAAGGGGATGGAAGGGACAGCGGAATGAAAAACTGTTTTTT.

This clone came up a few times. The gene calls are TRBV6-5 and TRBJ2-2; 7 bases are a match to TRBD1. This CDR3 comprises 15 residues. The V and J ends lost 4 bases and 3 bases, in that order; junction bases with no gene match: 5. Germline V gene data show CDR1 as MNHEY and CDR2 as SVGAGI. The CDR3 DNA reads TGTGCCAGCAGTTCCTGGGGGACAGACACCGGGGAGCTGTTTTTT. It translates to CASSSWGTDTGELFF.

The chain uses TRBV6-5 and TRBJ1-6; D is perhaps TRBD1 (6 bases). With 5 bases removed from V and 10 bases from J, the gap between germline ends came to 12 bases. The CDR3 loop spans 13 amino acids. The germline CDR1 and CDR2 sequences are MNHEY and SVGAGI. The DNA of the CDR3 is TGTGCCAGCAGTCCAACAGGGTCCTCACCCCTCCACTTT. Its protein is CASSPTGSSPLHF.

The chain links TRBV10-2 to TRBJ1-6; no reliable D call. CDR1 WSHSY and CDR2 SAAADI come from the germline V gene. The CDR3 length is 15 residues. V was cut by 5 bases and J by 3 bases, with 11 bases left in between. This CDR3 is CASSTEDFYNSPLHF. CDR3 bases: TGCGCCAGCAGTACGGAGGATTTCTATAATTCACCCCTCCACTTT.

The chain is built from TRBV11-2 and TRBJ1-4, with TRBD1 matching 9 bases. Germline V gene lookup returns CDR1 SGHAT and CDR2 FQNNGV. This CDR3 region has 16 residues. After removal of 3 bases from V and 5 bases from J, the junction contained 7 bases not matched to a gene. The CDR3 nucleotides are TGTGCCAGCAGCTTCTACAAGACAGGGGGGAATGAAAAACTGTTTTTT. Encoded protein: CASSFYKTGGNEKLFF.

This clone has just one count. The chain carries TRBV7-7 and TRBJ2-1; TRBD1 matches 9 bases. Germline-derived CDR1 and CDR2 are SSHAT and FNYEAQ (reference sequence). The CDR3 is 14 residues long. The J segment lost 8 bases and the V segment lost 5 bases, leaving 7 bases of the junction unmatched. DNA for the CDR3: TGTGCCAGCAGCCCCGGACAGGGGCGGCATGAGCAGTTCTTC. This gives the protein CASSPGQGRHEQFF.

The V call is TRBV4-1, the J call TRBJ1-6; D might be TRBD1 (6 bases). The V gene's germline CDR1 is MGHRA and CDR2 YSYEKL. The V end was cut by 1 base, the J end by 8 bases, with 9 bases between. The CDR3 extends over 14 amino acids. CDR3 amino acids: CASSQGTEDSPLHF. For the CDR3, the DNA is TGCGCCAGCAGCCAAGGGACAGAGGATTCACCCCTCCACTTT.

The CDR3 DNA sequence: TGTGCCAGCAGCGTAACGACCCCGGGTCAAATGAACACTGAAGCTTTCTTT. It translates to CASSVTTPGQMNTEAFF. V is TRBV7-6 and J is TRBJ1-1; D call uncertain. CDR3 length: 17 amino acids. The V end was cut by 5 bases, the J end by 0 bases, with 19 bases between. Per germline, CDR1 SGHVS and CDR2 FNYEAQ. Combining the CDR3 with reference TRBV7-6 and TRBJ1-1 gives the whole variable domain GAGVSQSPRYKVTKRGQDVALRCDPISGHVSLYWYRQALGQGPEFLTYFNYEAQQDKSGLPNDRFSAERPEGSISTLTIQRTEQRDSAMYRCASSVTTPGQMNTEAFFGQGTRLTVV.

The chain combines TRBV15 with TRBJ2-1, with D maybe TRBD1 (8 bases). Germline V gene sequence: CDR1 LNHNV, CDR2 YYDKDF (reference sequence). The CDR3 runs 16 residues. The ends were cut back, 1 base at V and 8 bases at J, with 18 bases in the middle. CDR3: CATSRASNRGRDEQFF. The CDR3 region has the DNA TGTGCCACCAGCAGAGCGTCAAACAGGGGGAGGGATGAGCAGTTCTTC.

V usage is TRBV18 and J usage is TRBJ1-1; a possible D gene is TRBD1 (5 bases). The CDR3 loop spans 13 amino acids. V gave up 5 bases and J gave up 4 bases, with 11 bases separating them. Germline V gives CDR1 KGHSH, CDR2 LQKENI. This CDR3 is CASSIQGSTEAFF. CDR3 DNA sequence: TGTGCCAGCTCAATCCAGGGCTCCACTGAAGCTTTCTTT.

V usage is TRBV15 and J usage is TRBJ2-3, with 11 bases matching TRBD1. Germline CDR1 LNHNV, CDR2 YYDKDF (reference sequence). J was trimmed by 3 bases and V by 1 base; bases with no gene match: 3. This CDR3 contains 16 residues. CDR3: CATSRGRDRGTDTQYF. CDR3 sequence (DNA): TGTGCCACCAGCAGAGGCCGGGACAGGGGGACAGATACGCAGTATTTT.

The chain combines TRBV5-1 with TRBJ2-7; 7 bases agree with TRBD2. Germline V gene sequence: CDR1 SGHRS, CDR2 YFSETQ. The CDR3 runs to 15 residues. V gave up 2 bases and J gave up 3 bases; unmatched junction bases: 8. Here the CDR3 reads CASSLLSGVDYEQYF. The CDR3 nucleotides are TGCGCCAGCAGCTTATTAAGCGGGGTGGACTACGAGCAGTACTTC.

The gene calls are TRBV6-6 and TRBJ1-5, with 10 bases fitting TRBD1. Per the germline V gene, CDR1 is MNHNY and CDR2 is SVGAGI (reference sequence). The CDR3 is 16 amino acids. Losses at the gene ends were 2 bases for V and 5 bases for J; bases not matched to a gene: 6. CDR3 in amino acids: CASSYGQGGAYQPQHF. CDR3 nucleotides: TGTGCCAGCAGTTACGGACAGGGGGGGGCTTATCAGCCCCAGCATTTT.

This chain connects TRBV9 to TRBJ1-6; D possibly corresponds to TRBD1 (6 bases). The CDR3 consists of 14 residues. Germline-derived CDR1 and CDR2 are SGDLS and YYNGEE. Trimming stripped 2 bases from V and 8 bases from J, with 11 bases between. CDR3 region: CASSVGALDSPLHF. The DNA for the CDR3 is TGTGCCAGCAGCGTGGGGGCCCTAGATTCACCCCTCCACTTT.